Listed below are T cell receptor beta chains from one sample, sequenced in a study of spatial heterogeneity in lung cancer. TCRdb ran MiXCR on the 5' RACE reads and lists one entry per CDR3 protein. This sample has approximately 6,000 distinct CDR3 sequences, with around 15% found just once. Specimen: lung tumor tissue, collected at surgery. These receptors were obtained from a female donor with early-stage non-small cell lung cancer. Each CDR3 is given with its conserved first and last residue.

v_call cdr3_aa
TRBV6-2/TRBV6-3 CASSHQVGAVSKNIQYF
TRBV6-1 CASRPRDSGNQPQHF
TRBV11-2 CASSLQTGIYNEQFF
TRBV20-1 CSSQGGGNQPQHF
TRBV2 CASSGHFLIGYNEQFF
TRBV20-1 CSASAPEGLARPGTRGDTQYF
TRBV6-5 CASSRGLSRNEQFF
TRBV27 CASSLLGGNQNIQYF
TRBV6-4 CASSGSWEVNTEAFF
TRBV6-1 CASISQMGSHEQYF
TRBV20-1 CSAKTGGESQPQHF
TRBV2 CASVAGGLGFF
TRBV6-5 CASSPRGRNTEAFF
TRBV5-1 CASSPGWGETQYF
TRBV28 CASSLWEYGYTF
TRBV20-1 CSARDSSDSLYGYTF
TRBV29-1 CSVGHRGFCYEQYF
TRBV12-5 CASQMAHQPQHF
TRBV5-4 CASSSPTGLGYPPYGYTF
TRBV28 CASSSWGLPYSNTGELFF
TRBV7-2 CASSPTGGHTEAFF
TRBV3-1 CASSPLKGGAKEQFF
TRBV12-3/TRBV12-4 CASSLGTGNTEAFF
TRBV24-1 CATSDMGLAQYF
TRBV19 CASSIRAGPNTGELFF
TRBV28 CASSSGFNQPQHF
TRBV6-1 CASSDRRPNTEAFF
TRBV29-1 CSVVEGLGEAFF
TRBV29-1 CSVLQSGYTF
TRBV4-3 CASSREMVADTQYF
TRBV3-1 CASSQDRGVRADTQYF
TRBV4-2 CASSQGDAGGGELFF
TRBV5-5 CASESRGNPYEQYF
TRBV19 CASSIAPIQGYNTDPQYF
TRBV20-1 CSAKGQGNYVLTF
TRBV2 CAIRTYEQYF
TRBV27 CASSWGTSGVTGELFF
TRBV24-1 CATSDSNTRGNTEAFF
TRBV7-9 CASSSSSTNEKLFF